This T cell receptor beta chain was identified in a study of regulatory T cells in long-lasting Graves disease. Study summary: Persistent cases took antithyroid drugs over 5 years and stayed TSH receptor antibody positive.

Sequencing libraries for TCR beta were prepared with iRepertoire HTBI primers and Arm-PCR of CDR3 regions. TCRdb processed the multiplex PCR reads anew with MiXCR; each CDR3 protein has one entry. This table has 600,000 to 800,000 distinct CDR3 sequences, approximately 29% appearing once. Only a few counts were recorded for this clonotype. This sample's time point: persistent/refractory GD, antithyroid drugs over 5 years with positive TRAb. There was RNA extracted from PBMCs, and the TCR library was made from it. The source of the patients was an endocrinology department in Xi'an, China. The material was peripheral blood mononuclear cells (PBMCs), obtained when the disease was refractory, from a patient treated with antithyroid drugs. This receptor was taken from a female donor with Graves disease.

CDR3 coding DNA: TGTGCCAGCAGCCAAGATCAGGGATGGGTTAACTATGGCTACACCTTC. Residues: CASSQDQGWVNYGYTF. This chain joins TRBV3-1 and TRBJ1-2; maybe TRBD1 (5 bases). This CDR3 is 16 amino acids long. V lost 0 bases and J 1 base, leaving 12 bases between the germline ends. Germline values: CDR1 LGHDT, CDR2 YNNKEL (reference sequence). Full variable domain (remainder filled in from reference TRBV3-1 and TRBJ1-2): DTAVSQTPKYLVTQMGNDKSIKCEQNLGHDTMYWYKQDSKKFLKIMFSYNNKELIINETVPNRFSPKSPDKAHLNLHINSLELGDSAVYFCASSQDQGWVNYGYTFGSGTRLTVV.